These 22 T cell receptor beta chains were all obtained from the same sample, sequenced in a study of cytomegalovirus exposure and HLA in healthy donors. PCR used 60 Vbeta primers and 13 Jbeta primers. Sequencing was performed with immunoSEQ multiplex PCR; in TCRdb, only in-frame clones are kept and a portion is missing. The sample shows about 200,000 clones, approximately 79% of them seen only once. What was sequenced was PBMCs. These receptors were collected from a girl under 10 years old in good health and CMV-seronegative.

This chain connects TRBV15 to TRBJ2-3; a possible D gene is TRBD1 (6 bases). The CDR3 is made up of 13 amino acids. V was trimmed by 1 base and J by 6 bases, leaving 8 bases between them. Germline lookup yields CDR1 LNHNV and CDR2 YYDKDF (reference sequence). The CDR3 sequence: CATSRGGLDTQYF. The DNA of the CDR3 is TGTGCCACCAGCAGAGGGGGGCTCGATACGCAGTATTTT.

This rearrangement joins TRBV6-5 to TRBJ1-1; unclear D gene. The V end lost 2 bases, the J end lost 7 bases, and 8 bases lay between the germline ends. Germline V gives CDR1 MNHEY, CDR2 SVGAGI. This CDR3 is built from 12 residues. The CDR3 region has the DNA TGTGCCAGCAGTTACCCGGGTCTTGAAGCTTTCTTT. The encoded protein is CASSYPGLEAFF.

The chain combines TRBV19 with TRBJ1-1; 9 bases align to TRBD1. This CDR3 contains 15 residues. The germline CDR1 and CDR2 sequences are LNHDA and SQIVND (reference sequence). J gave up 1 base and V 2 bases, and 2 bases lay outside the gene matches. The CDR3 spells CASSIRDRANTEAFF. CDR3 coding DNA: TGTGCCAGTAGTATACGGGACAGGGCGAACACTGAAGCTTTCTTT.

The chain has TRBV11-2 and TRBJ1-4; 8 bases match TRBD1. V gave up 8 bases and J gave up 8 bases; unmatched junction bases: 10. The CDR3 is made up of 14 amino acids. Germline CDR1 SGHAT, CDR2 FQNNGV. This CDR3 is CASDDGQGAEKLFF. CDR3 DNA sequence: TGTGCCAGCGACGACGGACAGGGCGCAGAAAAACTGTTTTTT.

The J gene is TRBJ1-3, the V gene TRBV9; possibly TRBD1 for D (5 bases). V was clipped by 3 bases and J by 4 bases, with 17 bases between them. CDR1 and CDR2 (germline): SGDLS, YYNGEE. CDR3 length: 16 residues. The CDR3 DNA is TGTGCCAGCAGCGCAGGTCACGCTAGGGGAGGAAACACCATATATTTT. Encoded protein: CASSAGHARGGNTIYF.

This clone has more than one count but fewer than ten. V gene TRBV5-4 combines with J gene TRBJ2-4, with D possibly being TRBD2 (7 bases). The CDR3 runs to 14 residues. Per the germline V gene, CDR1 is SGHNT and CDR2 is YYREEE (reference sequence). V lost 4 bases, J lost 3 bases, and 11 bases lay in between. This CDR3 reads CASSGGALKNIQYF. In DNA, the CDR3 is TGTGCCAGCAGCGGGGGGGCCCTCAAAAACATTCAGTACTTC.

This clone was counted only a few times. The chain employs TRBV2 and TRBJ1-1, with D unclear. The CDR3 is 11 residues long. V lost 7 bases to trimming and J lost 7 bases, with 10 bases between them. The germline V gene has CDR1 SNHLY and CDR2 FYNNEI. Here the CDR3 DNA reads TGTGCCAGCACCCTCCGGGGTGAAGCTTTCTTT. It yields the protein CASTLRGEAFF.

This clone was seen once. This chain uses TRBV29-1 with TRBJ1-3; possible D gene TRBD1, 6 bases. Trimming shortened V by 4 bases and J by 4 bases, and 20 bases separated the two germline ends. Germline V CDR1 and CDR2: SQVTM, ANQGSEA. The CDR3 sequence is 16 residues long. CDR3 bases: TGCAGCGTTGGGAACAGGGCCTGGATCGGGGGAAACACCATATATTTT. Translation: CSVGNRAWIGGNTIYF.

The rearrangement uses TRBV11-3 and TRBJ2-1, with a weak D call TRBD2 (6 bases). V was shortened by 4 bases and J by 7 bases, with 20 bases between the two germline ends. Looked up from germline, CDR1 is SGHNT and CDR2 is YENEEA. The CDR3 spans 16 residues. The CDR3 loop is CASSSWGSGAQNEQFF. CDR3 in DNA: TGTGCCAGCAGCTCTTGGGGGTCGGGAGCACAAAATGAGCAGTTCTTC.

This chain uses TRBV28 with TRBJ2-1, with 11 bases aligning to TRBD2. Germline V lookup: CDR1 MDHEN, CDR2 SYDVKM. The CDR3 has 16 amino acids. V gave up 5 bases and J gave up 5 bases; unmatched junction bases: 8. CDR3 protein: CASSRLLAGGHNEQFF. CDR3 DNA: TGTGCCAGCAGTCGGCTTCTAGCGGGGGGTCACAATGAGCAGTTCTTC.

The V call is TRBV20-1, the J call TRBJ2-5, with D maybe TRBD2 (5 bases). Per the germline V gene, CDR1 is DFQATT and CDR2 is SNEGSKA (reference sequence). The CDR3 covers 11 residues. V was trimmed by 0 bases and J by 11 bases, leaving 10 bases between them. The CDR3 spells CSARERWEQYF. In nucleotides, the CDR3 is TGCAGTGCTAGAGAACGGTGGGAGCAGTACTTC.

The J gene is TRBJ2-1, the V gene TRBV5-4; perhaps TRBD2 as D (5 bases). V lost 0 bases to trimming and J lost 9 bases, with 10 bases between them. The CDR3 consists of 13 residues. Germline-derived CDR1 and CDR2 are SGHNT and YYREEE (reference sequence). CDR3 region: CASSLGENFEQFF. The DNA for the CDR3 is TGTGCCAGCAGCTTGGGGGAGAATTTTGAGCAGTTCTTC.

This clone was seen once. The chain employs TRBV6-5 and TRBJ1-4, with 8 nucleotides matching TRBD1. The junction had 7 bases not matched to a gene; V was cut back by 6 bases and J by 7 bases. Per germline, CDR1 MNHEY and CDR2 SVGAGI. The CDR3 is 14 amino acids. CDR3 sequence reads: CASRVDRGGEKLFF. As DNA, the CDR3 is TGTGCCAGCAGGGTAGACAGGGGAGGTGAAAAACTGTTTTTT.

CDR3 coding DNA: TGTGCCAGCAGTTCCCTTTCGGGACTAAAACTTTACAATGAGCAGTTCTTC. This sequence encodes CASSSLSGLKLYNEQFF. The chain links TRBV27 to TRBJ2-1; 7 bases line up with TRBD2. J was trimmed by 4 bases and V by 4 bases; bases with no gene match: 13. Germline CDR1 and CDR2: MNHEY and SMNVEV (reference sequence). CDR3 length equals 17 residues.

The J gene is TRBJ1-3, the V gene TRBV4-1; 9 bases match TRBD1. Germline V gives CDR1 MGHRA, CDR2 YSYEKL. Trimming cost V 1 base and J 3 bases; bases outside gene matches: 10. This CDR3 is 18 amino acids long. CDR3 sequence: CASSQASGYRGLGNTIYF. The CDR3 nucleotides read TGCGCCAGCAGCCAAGCCTCCGGCTACAGGGGGCTTGGAAACACCATATATTTT.

The V gene is TRBV10-3, the J gene TRBJ2-2; D not resolved. The CDR3 totals 14 residues. From germline, CDR1 is ENHRY and CDR2 SYGVKD. V was trimmed by 2 bases and J by 2 bases, leaving 6 bases between them. CDR3 residues: CAISEDNNTGELFF. The CDR3 region has the DNA TGTGCCATCAGTGAGGACAACAACACCGGGGAGCTGTTTTTT.

This clone was observed a few times. In the same sample, other DNA sequences code for this CDR3. This chain connects TRBV29-1 to TRBJ1-1; D call uncertain. Trimming cost V 6 bases and J 1 base, with 9 bases left between them. The length of the CDR3 is 12 residues. The germline gives CDR1 SQVTM, CDR2 ANQGSEA. The CDR3, as DNA: TGCAGCGTAGAACCCGGGAACACTGAAGCTTTCTTT. It codes for CSVEPGNTEAFF.

The rearrangement links TRBV29-1 to TRBJ2-5; the D gene is possibly TRBD1 (6 bases). CDR1 is SQVTM and CDR2 is ANQGSEA in the germline V gene. The CDR3 extends over 15 amino acids. With 3 bases removed from V and 0 bases from J, the gap between germline ends came to 14 bases. CDR3 in amino acids: CSVDLLGDNQETQYF. In nucleotides, the CDR3 is TGCAGCGTTGACCTCCTCGGGGACAACCAAGAGACCCAGTACTTC. Based on the CDR3 plus reference TRBV29-1 and TRBJ2-5, the full variable domain is SAVISQKPSRDICQRGTSLTIQCQVDSQVTMMFWYRQQPGQSLTLIATANQGSEATYESGFVIDKFPISRPNLTFSTLTVSNMSPEDSSIYLCSVDLLGDNQETQYFGPGTRLLVL.

This chain links TRBV2 with TRBJ1-2; no definite D call. CDR3 length: 11 amino acids. Germline V gene sequence: CDR1 SNHLY, CDR2 FYNNEI. Trimming pared 8 bases from V and 8 bases from J, leaving 12 bases between. CDR3 loop: CASGLVRGYTF. CDR3 sequence (DNA): TGTGCCAGCGGGCTGGTTCGAGGCTACACCTTC.

The chain combines TRBV7-2 with TRBJ2-1; 10 bases are shared with TRBD2. CDR3 length equals 17 residues. Trimming removed 5 bases from V and 0 bases from J; junction bases left unmatched: 7. The germline gives CDR1 SGHTA, CDR2 FQGNSA. The CDR3 spells CASSPQAGGSSYNEQFF. In DNA form, the CDR3 reads TGTGCCAGCAGCCCCCAAGCGGGGGGGAGCTCCTACAATGAGCAGTTCTTC.

The rearrangement joins TRBV20-1 to TRBJ1-1; D remains unclear. The length of the CDR3 is 11 residues. V was clipped by 1 base and J by 5 bases, with 5 bases between them. The V gene's germline CDR1 is DFQATT and CDR2 SNEGSKA (reference sequence). CDR3: CSARAETEAFF. The CDR3 nucleotides are TGCAGTGCTAGAGCGGAGACTGAAGCTTTCTTT.

The chain couples TRBV10-3 to TRBJ2-1, with 8 bases identical to TRBD2. The V segment lost 2 bases and the J segment 0 bases; nucleotides outside the gene matches: 12. Germline CDR1 reads ENHRY; CDR2 reads SYGVKD. This CDR3 contains 19 residues. The CDR3 region has the DNA TGTGCCATCAGTGAGCCCTCGGGGGGGGGCAGGAGCTCCTACAATGAGCAGTTCTTC. Its protein is CAISEPSGGGRSSYNEQFF.